The following is a T cell receptor (beta chain) sequence with its context. The data derive from a study of PD-L1 blockade in urothelial cancer. This sample's time point: pretreatment peripheral blood. The method was immunoSEQ multiplex PCR; TCRdb's version includes in-frame clones alone and lacks a portion of them. The table has roughly 130,000 clones, 84% seen once. The CDR3 is made up of 12 amino acids. V lost 8 bases and J 9 bases, leaving 14 bases between the germline ends. Germline CDR1 and CDR2: MDHEN and SYDVKM. Sequences were derived from PBMCs, sampled around atezolizumab (anti-PD-L1) treatment. The V gene is TRBV28, the J gene TRBJ1-3, with a weak D call TRBD1 (6 bases). The sequence came from a man aged 50 or older with urothelial cancer. CDR3 loop: CASGRTVATIYF. The CDR3 nucleotides are TGTGCCAGCGGCCGGACAGTTGCCACCATATATTTT.